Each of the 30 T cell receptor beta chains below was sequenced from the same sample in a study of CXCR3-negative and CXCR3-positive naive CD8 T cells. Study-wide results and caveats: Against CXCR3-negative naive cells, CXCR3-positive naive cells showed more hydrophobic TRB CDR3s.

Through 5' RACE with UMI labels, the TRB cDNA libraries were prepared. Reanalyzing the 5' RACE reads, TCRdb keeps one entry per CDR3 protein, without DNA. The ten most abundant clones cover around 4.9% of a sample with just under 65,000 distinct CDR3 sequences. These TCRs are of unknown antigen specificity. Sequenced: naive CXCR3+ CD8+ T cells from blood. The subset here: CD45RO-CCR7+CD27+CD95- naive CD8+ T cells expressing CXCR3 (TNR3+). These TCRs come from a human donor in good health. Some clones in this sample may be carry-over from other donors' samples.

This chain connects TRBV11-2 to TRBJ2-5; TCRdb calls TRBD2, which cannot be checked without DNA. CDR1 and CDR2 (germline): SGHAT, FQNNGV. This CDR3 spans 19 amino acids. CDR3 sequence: CASSLGRTSGGPMGETQYF. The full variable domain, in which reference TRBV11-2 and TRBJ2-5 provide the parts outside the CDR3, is EAGVAQSPRYKIIEKRQSVAFWCNPISGHATLYWYQQILGQGPKLLIQFQNNGVVDDSQLPKDRFSAERLKGVDSTLKIQPAKLEDSAVYLCASSLGRTSGGPMGETQYFGPGTRLLVL.

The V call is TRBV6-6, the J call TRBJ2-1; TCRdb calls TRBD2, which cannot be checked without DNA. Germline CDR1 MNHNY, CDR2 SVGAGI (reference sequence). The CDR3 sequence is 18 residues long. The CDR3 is CASSYSSLTRTRVDEQFF.

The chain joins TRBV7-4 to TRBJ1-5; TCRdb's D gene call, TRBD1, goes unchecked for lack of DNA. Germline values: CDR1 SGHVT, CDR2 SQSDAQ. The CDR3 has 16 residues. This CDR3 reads CASSLVDRPTGQPQHF.

CDR3 region: CATRDSRGVGSYNEQFF. This chain joins TRBV2 and TRBJ2-1; TCRdb designates TRBD1, a call that cannot be tested without DNA. Per the germline V gene, CDR1 is SNHLY and CDR2 is FYNNEI. The CDR3 consists of 17 residues.

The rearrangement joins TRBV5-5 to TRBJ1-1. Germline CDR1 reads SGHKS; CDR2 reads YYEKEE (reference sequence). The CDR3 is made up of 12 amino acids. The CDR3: CASRLGHTEAFF.

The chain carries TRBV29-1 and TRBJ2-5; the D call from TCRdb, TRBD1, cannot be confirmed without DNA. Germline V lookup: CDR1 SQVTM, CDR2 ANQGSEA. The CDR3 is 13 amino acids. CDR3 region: CSVKDRAYETQYF.

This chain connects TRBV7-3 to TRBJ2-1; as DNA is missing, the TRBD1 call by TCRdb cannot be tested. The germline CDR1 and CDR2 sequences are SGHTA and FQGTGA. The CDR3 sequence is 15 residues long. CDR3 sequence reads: CASSLNPGGYNEQFF.

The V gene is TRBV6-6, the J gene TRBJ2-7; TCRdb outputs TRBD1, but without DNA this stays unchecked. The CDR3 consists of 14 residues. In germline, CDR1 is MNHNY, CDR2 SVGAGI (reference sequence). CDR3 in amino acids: CASSQEGHTYEQYF.

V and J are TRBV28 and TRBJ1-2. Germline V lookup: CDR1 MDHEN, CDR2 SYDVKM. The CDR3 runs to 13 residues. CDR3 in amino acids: CASSLKADSGYTF.

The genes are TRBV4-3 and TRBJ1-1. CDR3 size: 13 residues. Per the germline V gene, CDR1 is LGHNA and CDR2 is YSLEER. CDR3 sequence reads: CASRPGKDTEAFF.

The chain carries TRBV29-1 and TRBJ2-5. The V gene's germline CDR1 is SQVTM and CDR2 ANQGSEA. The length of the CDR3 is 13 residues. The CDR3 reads CSVLPVGQETQYF.

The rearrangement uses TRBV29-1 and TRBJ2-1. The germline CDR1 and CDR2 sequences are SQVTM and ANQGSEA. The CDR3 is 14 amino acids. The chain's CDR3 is CSVDHSSSYNEQFF.

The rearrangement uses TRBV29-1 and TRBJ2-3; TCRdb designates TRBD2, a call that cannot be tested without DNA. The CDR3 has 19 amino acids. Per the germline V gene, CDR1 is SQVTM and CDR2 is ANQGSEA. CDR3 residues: CSVEDPASGTQPSTDTQYF.

This CDR3 reads CSVEDLLAGELFF. The rearrangement links TRBV29-1 to TRBJ2-2. The CDR3 is 13 residues long. Germline V gene lookup returns CDR1 SQVTM and CDR2 ANQGSEA.

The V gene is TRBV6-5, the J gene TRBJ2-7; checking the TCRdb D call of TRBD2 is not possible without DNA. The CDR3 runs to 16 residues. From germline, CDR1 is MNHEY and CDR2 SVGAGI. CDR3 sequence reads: CAISLGLAGNPYEQYF.

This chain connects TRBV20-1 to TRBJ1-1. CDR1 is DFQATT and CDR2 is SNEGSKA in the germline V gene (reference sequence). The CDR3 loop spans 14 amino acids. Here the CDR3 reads CSAKSPSRDTEAFF.

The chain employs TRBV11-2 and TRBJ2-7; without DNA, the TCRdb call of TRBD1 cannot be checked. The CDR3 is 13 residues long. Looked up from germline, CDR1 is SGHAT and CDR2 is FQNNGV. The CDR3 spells CASSTGTAYEQYF. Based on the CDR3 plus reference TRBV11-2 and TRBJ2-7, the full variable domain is EAGVAQSPRYKIIEKRQSVAFWCNPISGHATLYWYQQILGQGPKLLIQFQNNGVVDDSQLPKDRFSAERLKGVDSTLKIQPAKLEDSAVYLCASSTGTAYEQYFGPGTRLTVT.

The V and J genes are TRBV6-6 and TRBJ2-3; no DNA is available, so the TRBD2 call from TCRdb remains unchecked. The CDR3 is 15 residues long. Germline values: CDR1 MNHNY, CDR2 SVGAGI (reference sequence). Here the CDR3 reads CASRGVAGETDTQYF.

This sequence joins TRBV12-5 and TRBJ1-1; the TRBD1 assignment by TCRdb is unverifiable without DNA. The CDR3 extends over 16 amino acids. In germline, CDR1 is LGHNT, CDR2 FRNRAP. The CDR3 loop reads CASGLFQSAGGSEAFF.

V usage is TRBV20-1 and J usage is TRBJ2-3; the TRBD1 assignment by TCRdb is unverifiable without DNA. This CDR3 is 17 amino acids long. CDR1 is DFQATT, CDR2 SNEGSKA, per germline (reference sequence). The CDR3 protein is CSARRTKQGLVADTQYF.

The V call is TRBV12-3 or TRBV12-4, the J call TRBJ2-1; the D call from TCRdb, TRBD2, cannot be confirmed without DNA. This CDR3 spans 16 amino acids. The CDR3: CASSGKRTSGDNEQFF.

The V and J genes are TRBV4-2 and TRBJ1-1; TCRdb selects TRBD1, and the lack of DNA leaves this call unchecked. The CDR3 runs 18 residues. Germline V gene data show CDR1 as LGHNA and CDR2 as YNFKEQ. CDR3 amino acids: CASSQVTGTGGENTEAFF.

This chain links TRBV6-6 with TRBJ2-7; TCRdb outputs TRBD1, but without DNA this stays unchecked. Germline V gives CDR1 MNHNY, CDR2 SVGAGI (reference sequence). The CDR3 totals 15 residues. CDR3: CASSYLRDRLYEQYF.

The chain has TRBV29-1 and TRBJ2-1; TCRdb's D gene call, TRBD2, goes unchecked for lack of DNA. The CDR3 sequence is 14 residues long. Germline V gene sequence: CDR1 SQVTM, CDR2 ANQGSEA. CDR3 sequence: CSVSGPSSYNEQFF.

CDR3 amino acids: CASSLAPSRITNNEQFF. The rearrangement links TRBV10-3 to TRBJ2-1; the D call of TRBD1 rests on TCRdb alone, since no DNA is present to check it. Germline values: CDR1 ENHRY, CDR2 SYGVKD. The length of the CDR3 is 17 residues.

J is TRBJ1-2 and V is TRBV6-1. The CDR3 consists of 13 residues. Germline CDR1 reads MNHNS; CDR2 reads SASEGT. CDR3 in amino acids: CASSLGDSGGYTF.

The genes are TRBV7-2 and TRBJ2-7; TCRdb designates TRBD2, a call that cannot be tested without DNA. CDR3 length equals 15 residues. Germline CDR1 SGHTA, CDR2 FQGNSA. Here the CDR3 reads CASSPIGLDSYEQYF.

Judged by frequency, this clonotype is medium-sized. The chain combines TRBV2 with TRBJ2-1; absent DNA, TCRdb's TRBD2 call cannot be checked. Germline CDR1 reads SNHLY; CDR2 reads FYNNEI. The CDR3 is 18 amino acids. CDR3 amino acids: CASSETLAERSSYNEQFF.

CDR3 protein: CASTSWGVRNEQFF. The chain is built from TRBV6-5 and TRBJ2-1; absent DNA, TCRdb's TRBD1 call cannot be checked. Per germline, CDR1 MNHEY and CDR2 SVGAGI. CDR3 size: 14 residues.

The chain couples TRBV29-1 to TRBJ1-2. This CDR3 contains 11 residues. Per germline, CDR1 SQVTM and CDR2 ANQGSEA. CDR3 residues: CSVVFLYGYTF.